One and the same sample provided the 29 T cell receptor beta chains below, sequenced in a study of PD-1 blockade in classical Hodgkin lymphoma. The time point: cycle 4 day 1 (C4D1), after around six weeks of nivolumab. No patient escaped relapse after autologous stem cell transplantation, and brentuximab vedotin exposure varied. This table comes from immunoSEQ multiplex PCR, and its TCRdb copy is limited to in-frame clones, with some not included. This table has about 13,000 clones, roughly 80% appearing once. The starting material was peripheral blood mononuclear cells (PBMCs), obtained before the fourth cycle of nivolumab. The receptors were sampled from a human donor with classical Hodgkin lymphoma.

The CDR3 reads CSVDRGGTSGRVSGYF. CDR3 sequence (DNA): TGCAGCGTTGATCGGGGCGGGACTAGCGGGCGGGTCAGTGGGTATTTT. The V gene is TRBV29-1, the J gene TRBJ2-3, with TRBD2 matching over 12 bases. Germline loops: CDR1 SQVTM, CDR2 ANQGSEA. V lost 3 bases, J lost 14 bases, and 18 bases stayed unmatched. CDR3 size: 16 residues.

The rearrangement links TRBV11-2 to TRBJ1-3; the D gene is possibly TRBD1 (6 bases). V dropped 4 bases and J dropped 5 bases, with 18 bases sitting between them. CDR1 is SGHAT, CDR2 FQNNGV, per germline. The CDR3 is 16 amino acids. CDR3: CASSSPGDRRRNTIYF. Written as DNA, the CDR3 is TGTGCCAGCAGCTCGCCAGGCGACAGGAGGCGAAACACCATATATTTT.

The CDR3: CASTHTGDAEAFF. CDR3 bases: TGTGCCAGCACCCATACAGGGGATGCTGAAGCTTTCTTT. The chain combines TRBV4-2 with TRBJ1-1; 7 nucleotides match TRBD1. Germline V gives CDR1 LGHNA, CDR2 YNFKEQ. The length of the CDR3 is 13 residues. The J segment lost 6 bases and the V segment lost 7 bases, leaving 8 bases of the junction unmatched.

V and J are TRBV28 and TRBJ1-2; the D gene is possibly TRBD1 (6 bases). The CDR3 runs 15 residues. The V end lost 6 bases, the J end lost 8 bases, and 22 bases lay between the germline ends. CDR1 and CDR2 (germline): MDHEN, SYDVKM. CDR3 bases: TGTGCCAGCAGCCCTTCTGCAGGGGAATTGAGCGGCTACACCTTC. Amino acid sequence: CASSPSAGELSGYTF.

The J gene is TRBJ2-7, the V gene TRBV4-2; 8 bases align to TRBD1. The length of the CDR3 is 17 residues. V was pared by 0 bases and J by 4 bases, with 11 bases of the junction left unmatched. Per germline, CDR1 LGHNA and CDR2 YNFKEQ. The CDR3 sequence is CASSQEVEGTGLYEQYF. CDR3 nucleotide sequence: TGTGCCAGCAGCCAAGAAGTGGAGGGGACAGGTTTATACGAGCAGTACTTC.

J is TRBJ2-7 and V is TRBV7-6; D gene uncertain. V gave up 5 bases and J gave up 1 base, with 15 bases separating them. The CDR3 extends over 15 amino acids. Germline CDR1 is SGHVS and CDR2 is FNYEAQ. DNA of the CDR3: TGTGCCAGCAGCCCCCAAGTCCCCCCTTCCTACGAGCAGTACTTC. Translated, it gives CASSPQVPPSYEQYF.

This chain joins TRBV19 and TRBJ1-2, with 7 bases identical to TRBD1. V dropped 7 bases and J dropped 4; count of bases not matched to a gene: 18. The CDR3 is 17 amino acids. Per the germline V gene, CDR1 is LNHDA and CDR2 is SQIVND (reference sequence). DNA of the CDR3: TGTGCCAGTATCGGTAGGGACAGAAAAATAGCTAGCTATGGCTACACCTTC. Protein product: CASIGRDRKIASYGYTF. Combining the CDR3 with reference TRBV19 and TRBJ1-2 gives the whole variable domain DGGITQSPKYLFRKEGQNVTLSCEQNLNHDAMYWYRQDPGQGLRLIYYSQIVNDFQKGDIAEGYSVSREKKESFPLTVTSAQKNPTAFYLCASIGRDRKIASYGYTFGSGTRLTVV.

The V and J genes are TRBV7-2 and TRBJ1-2; the D is unclear. The ends were cut back, 3 bases at V and 8 bases at J, with 19 bases in the middle. The CDR3 spans 15 residues. Germline lookup yields CDR1 SGHTA and CDR2 FQGNSA. In nucleotides, the CDR3 is TGTGCCAGCAGCTTCAGTCGGCCCTCCCAAGGAGGCTACACCTTC. Its protein product is CASSFSRPSQGGYTF.

This rearrangement joins TRBV7-7 to TRBJ1-2; maybe TRBD1 (5 bases). The CDR3 is made up of 14 amino acids. Trimming took off 3 bases at V and 6 bases at J, with 14 bases between the two ends. Germline-derived CDR1 and CDR2 are SSHAT and FNYEAQ (reference sequence). The CDR3 DNA sequence: TGTGCCAGCAGCTTGAACGGGGGGATAGATGGCTACACCTTC. It codes for CASSLNGGIDGYTF.

The chain joins TRBV29-1 to TRBJ1-1; unclear D gene. The CDR3 extends over 10 amino acids. Per the germline V gene, CDR1 is SQVTM and CDR2 is ANQGSEA. Trimming shortened V by 4 bases and J by 2 bases, and 2 bases separated the two germline ends. CDR3 coding DNA: TGCAGCGTTGTAAACACTGAAGCTTTCTTT. Translated: CSVVNTEAFF.

The chain joins TRBV11-3 to TRBJ2-7; TRBD2 is a possible D gene (5 bases). Germline-derived CDR1 and CDR2 are SGHNT and YENEEA. CDR3 length equals 13 residues. Trimming shortened V by 0 bases and J by 6 bases, and 9 bases separated the two germline ends. The CDR3 nucleotides read TGTGCCAGCAGCTTAGACGCAGGAGGCGAGCAGTACTTC. Amino acid sequence: CASSLDAGGEQYF. Filled out from reference TRBV11-3 and TRBJ2-7, the complete variable domain reads EAGVVQSPRYKIIEKKQPVAFWCNPISGHNTLYWYLQNLGQGPELLIRYENEEAVDDSQLPKDRFSAERLKGVDSTLKIQPAELGDSAVYLCASSLDAGGEQYFGPGTRLTVT.

Only one count was recorded for this clone. The V call is TRBV7-3, the J call TRBJ2-2; tentatively, D is TRBD2 (5 bases). Germline assignment: CDR1 SGHTA and CDR2 FQGTGA. With 0 bases removed from V and 2 bases from J, the gap between germline ends came to 13 bases. CDR3 size: 17 residues. The DNA of the CDR3 is TGTGCCAGCAGCTTAACGGATAAGCGGCCAAACACCGGGGAGCTGTTTTTT. As protein: CASSLTDKRPNTGELFF.

This chain connects TRBV7-8 to TRBJ2-5, with a possible D match to TRBD1 (5 bases). This CDR3 is built from 13 residues. V was pared by 3 bases and J by 5 bases, with 10 bases between. Germline V gene sequence: CDR1 SGHVS, CDR2 FQNEAQ. The CDR3 sequence is CASSFREGETQYF. The CDR3 nucleotides read TGTGCCAGCAGCTTCAGGGAAGGGGAGACCCAGTACTTC.

The CDR3, as DNA: TGTGCCAGCAGTTTGTCTGGTACAGGGGGGCGGAATGAGCAGTTCTTC. Protein product: CASSLSGTGGRNEQFF. This chain connects TRBV28 to TRBJ2-1; 8 nucleotides match TRBD1. With V trimmed by 3 bases and J by 7 bases, 11 bases remained unmatched. The CDR3 totals 16 residues. CDR1 and CDR2 from the germline V gene are MDHEN and SYDVKM. The complete variable domain, with remaining parts taken from reference TRBV28 and TRBJ2-1, reads DVKVTQSSRYLVKRTGEKVFLECVQDMDHENMFWYRQDPGLGLRLIYFSYDVKMKEKGDIPEGYSVSREKKERFSLILESASTNQTSMYLCASSLSGTGGRNEQFFGPGTRLTVL.

The rearrangement links TRBV19 to TRBJ2-1; D gene unclear. V was clipped by 4 bases and J by 9 bases, with 7 bases between them. In germline, CDR1 is LNHDA, CDR2 SQIVND (reference sequence). CDR3 length: 11 residues. The CDR3 bases are TGTGCCAGTAGTAATTACGCTGAGCAGTTCTTC. Protein product: CASSNYAEQFF.

V and J are TRBV30 and TRBJ1-1; D possibly corresponds to TRBD1 (6 bases). CDR3 size: 15 residues. Germline loops: CDR1 GTSNPN, CDR2 SVGIG (reference sequence). Between the trimmed V and J ends, which lost 3 bases and 5 bases, there was a span of 19 bases. The CDR3 DNA is TGTGCCTGGAGCAACTCGGACAGCTTAAGGACTGAAGCTTTCTTT. It is translated as CAWSNSDSLRTEAFF. Using reference TRBV30 and TRBJ1-1 for the parts outside the CDR3, the full variable domain is SQTIHQWPATLVQPVGSPLSLECTVEGTSNPNLYWYRQAAGRGLQLLFYSVGIGQISSEVPQNLSASRPQDRQFILSSKKLLLSDSGFYLCAWSNSDSLRTEAFFGQGTRLTVV.

This chain uses TRBV9 with TRBJ2-7, with a weak D call TRBD1 (6 bases). Germline V gives CDR1 SGDLS, CDR2 YYNGEE. V was cut by 0 bases and J by 4 bases, with 14 bases left in between. The CDR3 runs 15 residues. CDR3 loop: CASSVEGHGLYEQYF. The DNA for the CDR3 is TGTGCCAGCAGCGTAGAGGGACACGGATTATACGAGCAGTACTTC.

This chain's CDR3 is CAISEDRYNSPLHF. The DNA for the CDR3 is TGTGCCATCAGTGAGGACAGGTATAATTCACCCCTCCACTTT. The V call is TRBV10-3, the J call TRBJ1-6, with TRBD1 as a possible D gene (6 bases). This CDR3 region has 14 residues. Germline V gives CDR1 ENHRY, CDR2 SYGVKD. The ends were cut back, 2 bases at V and 4 bases at J, with 6 bases in the middle.

This clone was seen a few times. V is TRBV7-9 and J is TRBJ2-2; D unresolved. The germline CDR1 and CDR2 sequences are SEHNR and FQNEAQ (reference sequence). This CDR3 has 15 amino acids. V was cut by 7 bases and J by 7 bases, with 19 bases left in between. The CDR3, as DNA: TGTGCCAGCACCAACTCAGGCCGCCACGTCGGGGAGCTGTTTTTT. This encodes CASTNSGRHVGELFF.

V usage is TRBV28 and J usage is TRBJ1-6, with D maybe TRBD1 (6 bases). V lost 10 bases and J 3 bases, leaving 22 bases between the germline ends. Looked up from germline, CDR1 is MDHEN and CDR2 is SYDVKM. The CDR3 covers 17 residues. This chain's CDR3 is CATAGTPTRGYNSPLHF. The CDR3 DNA follows: TGTGCCACCGCCGGGACACCTACCCGGGGCTATAATTCACCCCTCCACTTT.

V and J are TRBV5-6 and TRBJ1-5; D gene uncertain. Looked up from germline, CDR1 is SGHDT and CDR2 is YYEEEE. The V gene lost 5 bases and the J gene lost 6 bases, with 6 bases spanning the gap. This CDR3 has 11 residues. This CDR3 is CASRGSQPQHF. The CDR3 DNA reads TGTGCCAGCAGGGGGAGTCAGCCCCAGCATTTT.

This sequence joins TRBV25-1 and TRBJ1-1; 8 bases are shared with TRBD1. The germline gives CDR1 MGHDK, CDR2 SYGVNS. Trimming removed 7 bases from V and 2 bases from J; junction bases left unmatched: 9. This CDR3 contains 15 residues. The CDR3 reads CASTAGTGPNTEAFF. In DNA form, the CDR3 reads TGTGCCAGCACCGCCGGGACAGGACCTAACACTGAAGCTTTCTTT. Based on the CDR3 plus reference TRBV25-1 and TRBJ1-1, the full variable domain is EADIYQTPRYLVIGTGKKITLECSQTMGHDKMYWYQQDPGMELHLIHYSYGVNSTEKGDLSSESTVSRIRTEHFPLTLESARPSHTSQYLCASTAGTGPNTEAFFGQGTRLTVV.

V and J are TRBV28 and TRBJ2-5; D is uncertain. With 5 bases removed from V and 5 bases from J, the gap between germline ends came to 6 bases. This CDR3 is 11 amino acids long. Looked up from germline, CDR1 is MDHEN and CDR2 is SYDVKM. CDR3 coding DNA: TGTGCCAGCAGTCTCCGGGAGACCCAGTACTTC. Protein: CASSLRETQYF.

The chain joins TRBV29-1 to TRBJ1-4; D not certain. The CDR3 is made up of 13 amino acids. Germline CDR1 SQVTM, CDR2 ANQGSEA. V was shortened by 7 bases and J by 3 bases, with 12 bases between the two germline ends. The CDR3 sequence is CSASIAANEKLFF. CDR3 coding DNA: TGCAGCGCCTCGATAGCGGCTAATGAAAAACTGTTTTTT.

V is TRBV11-3 and J is TRBJ2-1; no clear D. Trimming took off 2 bases at V and 6 bases at J, with 5 bases between the two ends. The germline CDR1 and CDR2 sequences are SGHNT and YENEEA. The CDR3 consists of 12 residues. CDR3 in amino acids: CASSLSVNEQFF. The CDR3 bases are TGTGCCAGCAGCTTATCCGTCAATGAGCAGTTCTTC.

The chain combines TRBV7-2 with TRBJ1-2; tentative D call: TRBD1 (6 bases). The CDR3 has 16 residues. Per germline, CDR1 SGHTA and CDR2 FQGNSA. V shed 4 bases and J shed 3 bases, with 18 bases lying between them. The CDR3 loop is CASSWDTGGGDYGYTF. Here the CDR3 DNA reads TGTGCCAGCAGCTGGGACACCGGGGGCGGGGACTATGGCTACACCTTC.

The chain links TRBV5-4 to TRBJ2-3, with 8 bases that match TRBD1. The CDR3 loop spans 15 amino acids. V lost 3 bases to trimming and J lost 0 bases; unmatched junction nucleotides: 3. Germline V gene data show CDR1 as SGHNT and CDR2 as YYREEE (reference sequence). CDR3 nucleotides: TGTGCCAGCAGCTCGGGGGACAGGAGCACAGATACGCAGTATTTT. It encodes CASSSGDRSTDTQYF.

This clone has just one count. This chain uses TRBV6-5 with TRBJ2-2; D is ambiguous. Per the germline V gene, CDR1 is MNHEY and CDR2 is SVGAGI. The V end was cut by 2 bases, the J end by 2 bases, with 3 bases between. The CDR3 contains 13 residues. The CDR3 protein is CASSYSNTGELFF. CDR3 sequence (DNA): TGTGCCAGCAGTTACAGCAACACCGGGGAGCTGTTTTTT.

CDR3 sequence: CASSQGGRGTDTQYF. In DNA, the CDR3 is TGCGCCAGCAGCCAGGGGGGACGGGGGACAGATACGCAGTATTTT. V gene TRBV4-1 combines with J gene TRBJ2-3; D might be TRBD2 (6 bases). Per the germline V gene, CDR1 is MGHRA and CDR2 is YSYEKL. CDR3 length: 15 amino acids. V dropped 3 bases and J dropped 3 bases, with 13 bases sitting between them.